This is a list of T cell receptor beta chains from one sample in a study of blood T cell repertoires in COVID-19. Profiling relied on immunoSEQ multiplex PCR, and the TCRdb table lists in-frame clones only, not all of them. The table has about 71,000 clones, approximately 90% seen once; the top ten hold roughly 2%. The sequenced sample consisted of peripheral blood. These receptors were collected from a man aged 25-45 years with acute or convalescent COVID-19. CDR3s include the opening cysteine and the closing phenylalanine or tryptophan. A D gene is named only where the DNA matches it firmly. Size is stated for part of the rows, as once, few or many counts, or as a class when the clone is expanded.

cdr3_length	v_call	j_call	clone_size	d_call	cdr3_aa	cdr3_nt
15	TRBV5-1	TRBJ2-7	.	TRBD2	CASSRSTSGSDEQYF	TGCGCCAGCAGCCGCTCGACTAGCGGGAGCGACGAGCAGTACTTC
13	TRBV19	TRBJ1-5	.	.	CPKRGTTRQPQHF	TGTCCAAAGCGAGGAACTACGCGTCAGCCCCAGCATTTT
15	TRBV5-1	TRBJ2-3	.	.	CASSLTGSGTDTQYF	TGCGCCAGCAGCTTGACAGGGTCAGGGACAGATACGCAGTATTTT
15	TRBV6-5	TRBJ2-1	once	TRBD2	CASSTRRTSGNEQFF	TGTGCCAGCAGTACTCGACGGACTAGCGGAAATGAGCAGTTCTTC
13	TRBV6-5	TRBJ2-5	.	.	CASGPEIVETQYF	TGTGCCAGTGGGCCAGAAATCGTCGAGACCCAGTACTTC
13	TRBV5-1	TRBJ1-4	.	TRBD1	CASFDRDEEKLFF	TGCGCCAGCTTCGACAGGGACGAAGAAAAACTGTTTTTT
14	TRBV27	TRBJ2-1	.	TRBD1	CASGDRGPVNEQFF	TGTGCCAGCGGAGACAGGGGGCCCGTGAATGAGCAGTTCTTC
17	TRBV27	TRBJ2-1	.	TRBD2	CASSWRDGGAGGDEQFF	TGTGCCAGCAGTTGGAGGGACGGGGGGGCCGGCGGAGATGAGCAGTTCTTC
14	TRBV19	TRBJ1-4	.	.	CASSIRGSDEKLFF	TGTGCCAGTAGTATTAGGGGGTCTGATGAAAAACTGTTTTTT
16	TRBV9	TRBJ1-2	.	TRBD1	CASSVGAGGRNYGYTF	TGTGCCAGCAGCGTAGGGGCAGGGGGCCGTAACTATGGCTACACCTTC
14	TRBV10-3	TRBJ1-1	.	TRBD1	CAIREIQGETEAFF	TGTGCCATCAGAGAAATCCAGGGGGAAACTGAAGCTTTCTTT
16	TRBV7-3	TRBJ1-2	.	TRBD1	CASSLNGQGGSYGYTF	TGTGCCAGCAGCTTAAATGGACAGGGCGGAAGCTATGGCTACACCTTC
15	TRBV9	TRBJ1-2	once	TRBD1	CASSFRTGGHYGYTF	TGTGCCAGCAGCTTCCGGACAGGGGGCCACTATGGCTACACCTTC
15	TRBV7-2	TRBJ2-1	few	.	CASSLSGASYNEQFF	TGTGCCAGCAGCTTAAGTGGAGCCTCCTACAATGAGCAGTTCTTC
14	TRBV11-2	TRBJ2-5	.	TRBD2	CASSPRGGTETQYF	TGTGCCAGCAGCCCTAGGGGAGGGACAGAGACCCAGTACTTC
17	TRBV10-3	TRBJ2-1	.	.	CAISDVNTGKAYNEQFF	TGTGCCATCAGTGACGTAAACACAGGGAAAGCCTACAATGAGCAGTTCTTC
14	TRBV10-3	TRBJ1-1	.	TRBD1	CATYRGDLGTEAFF	TGTGCCACTTACAGGGGGGATTTGGGCACTGAAGCTTTCTTT
14	TRBV5-1	TRBJ1-2	.	.	CASSIQAPNYGYTF	TGCGCCAGCTCAATCCAGGCCCCTAACTATGGCTACACCTTC
14	TRBV9	TRBJ1-1	.	.	CASSPTSGNTEAFF	TGTGCCAGCAGCCCTACCTCGGGGAACACTGAAGCTTTCTTT
14	TRBV14	TRBJ1-1	.	.	CASSQEWQPTGAFF	TGTGCCAGCAGCCAAGAGTGGCAACCCACGGGAGCTTTCTTT
16	TRBV7-9	TRBJ2-1	.	TRBD2	CASSLGSGRGGDEQFF	TGTGCCAGCAGCTTGGGTAGCGGGAGAGGAGGAGATGAGCAGTTCTTC
15	TRBV6-1	TRBJ2-2	.	TRBD1	CASSDRGRKAGELFF	TGTGCCAGCAGTGACAGGGGGCGAAAAGCCGGGGAGCTGTTTTTT
14	TRBV2	TRBJ1-6	once	.	CASSEARVNSPLHF	TGTGCCAGCAGTGAAGCGCGCGTAAATTCACCCCTCCACTTT
12	TRBV27	TRBJ2-7	.	.	CASSPRSGEQYF	TGTGCCAGCAGTCCCCGTTCGGGCGAGCAGTACTTC
15	TRBV6-5	TRBJ1-4	.	.	CASRPRTATNEKLFF	TGTGCCAGCAGACCTCGGACAGCCACTAATGAAAAACTGTTTTTT
17	TRBV4-3	TRBJ2-1	.	TRBD2	CASSQGPSGSSYNEQFF	TGCGCCAGCAGCCAAGGGCCTAGCGGGAGCTCCTACAATGAGCAGTTCTTC